The 9 T cell receptor beta chains below all came from one sample that was sequenced in a study of OX40 agonist ivuxolimab in advanced cancers. Repertoires were generated with immunoSEQ multiplex PCR, while TCRdb's copy carries only in-frame clones and drops some. The table has fewer than 85,000 clones, 80% to 90% seen once. The sample in question was CD4+ or CD8+ T cells sorted from blood, obtained in a trial of the OX40 agonist ivuxolimab. Receptors originate from an adult with an advanced solid tumor such as melanoma, head and neck, liver or kidney cancer.

This chain connects TRBV15 to TRBJ2-1; 11 bases are shared with TRBD2. The J segment lost 7 bases and the V segment lost 5 bases, leaving 10 bases of the junction unmatched. From germline, CDR1 is LNHNV and CDR2 YYDKDF (reference sequence). This CDR3 is built from 16 residues. This CDR3 reads CATSRLSGGAFNEQFF. CDR3 DNA: TGTGCCACCAGCCGACTTAGCGGGGGGGCTTTTAATGAGCAGTTCTTC. Complete variable domain (other parts from reference TRBV15 and TRBJ2-1): DAMVIQNPRYQVTQFGKPVTLSCSQTLNHNVMYWYQQKSSQAPKLLFHYYDKDFNNEADTPDNFQSRRPNTSFCFLDIRSPGLGDTAMYLCATSRLSGGAFNEQFFGPGTRLTVL.

The chain couples TRBV5-4 to TRBJ2-3; D is possibly TRBD1 (5 bases). The V gene lost 5 bases and the J gene lost 2 bases, with 12 bases spanning the gap. From germline, CDR1 is SGHNT and CDR2 YYREEE (reference sequence). The CDR3 covers 14 residues. This CDR3 is CASRPDKFTDTQYF. CDR3 DNA: TGTGCCAGCAGACCGGACAAATTCACAGATACGCAGTATTTT.

The rearrangement uses TRBV28 and TRBJ1-1; D is possibly TRBD1 (6 bases). This CDR3 is built from 19 residues. Per the germline V gene, CDR1 is MDHEN and CDR2 is SYDVKM. V was cut by 4 bases and J by 0 bases, with 24 bases left in between. CDR3 DNA sequence: TGTGCCAGCAGTTCTTCATTAGGGGGGATGGGGTTCGTGAACACTGAAGCTTTCTTT. This gives the protein CASSSSLGGMGFVNTEAFF.

The chain employs TRBV28 and TRBJ1-1, with D tentatively TRBD1 (6 bases). CDR1 and CDR2 from the germline V gene are MDHEN and SYDVKM. This CDR3 region has 13 residues. Trimming removed 7 bases at V and 5 bases at J, with 14 bases between. CDR3 sequence (DNA): TGTGCCAGCACCTACCAGAGGGGGACTGAAGCTTTCTTT. Translated: CASTYQRGTEAFF.

CDR3 sequence reads: CASSLVGGDEQYF. CDR3 bases: TGTGCCAGCAGCTTGGTAGGGGGCGACGAGCAGTACTTC. The chain combines TRBV5-6 with TRBJ2-7; the match to TRBD1 covers 7 bases. In germline, CDR1 is SGHDT, CDR2 YYEEEE. With 0 bases clipped from V and 5 bases from J, the junction kept 2 bases outside the gene matches. This CDR3 has 13 amino acids.

The J gene is TRBJ1-2, the V gene TRBV18, with unresolved D. The germline V gene encodes CDR1 KGHSH and CDR2 LQKENI. With 8 bases removed from V and 6 bases from J, the gap between germline ends came to 16 bases. The CDR3 length is 13 residues. The DNA of the CDR3 is TGTGCCAGCAGCGAGGGCGGACGGCATGGCTACACCTTC. Amino acid sequence: CASSEGGRHGYTF.

This clone was seen once. The chain combines TRBV18 with TRBJ1-6, with no clear D. This CDR3 has 15 residues. Germline lookup yields CDR1 KGHSH and CDR2 LQKENI. V dropped 2 bases and J dropped 10 bases, with 15 bases sitting between them. The CDR3 bases are TGTGCCAGCTCACCAATGGCGGCTATAAACTCACCCCTCCACTTT. It is translated as CASSPMAAINSPLHF.

The DNA for the CDR3 is TGTGCCAGCAGCCCCCCCGAGGGACAATACTACAATGAGCAGTTCTTC. Encoded protein: CASSPPEGQYYNEQFF. The chain employs TRBV7-2 and TRBJ2-1; D might be TRBD1 (6 bases). There are 16 residues in the CDR3. V lost 5 bases and J 3 bases, leaving 17 bases between the germline ends. CDR1 and CDR2 from the germline V gene are SGHTA and FQGNSA.

This rearrangement joins TRBV18 to TRBJ2-1, with D tentatively TRBD1 (5 bases). V lost 3 bases and J 8 bases, leaving 17 bases between the germline ends. Germline-derived CDR1 and CDR2 are KGHSH and LQKENI. This CDR3 spans 15 amino acids. CDR3 DNA: TGTGCCAGCTCACCTTCTTTGGACATGTTGGATGAGCAGTTCTTC. Translated, it gives CASSPSLDMLDEQFF.